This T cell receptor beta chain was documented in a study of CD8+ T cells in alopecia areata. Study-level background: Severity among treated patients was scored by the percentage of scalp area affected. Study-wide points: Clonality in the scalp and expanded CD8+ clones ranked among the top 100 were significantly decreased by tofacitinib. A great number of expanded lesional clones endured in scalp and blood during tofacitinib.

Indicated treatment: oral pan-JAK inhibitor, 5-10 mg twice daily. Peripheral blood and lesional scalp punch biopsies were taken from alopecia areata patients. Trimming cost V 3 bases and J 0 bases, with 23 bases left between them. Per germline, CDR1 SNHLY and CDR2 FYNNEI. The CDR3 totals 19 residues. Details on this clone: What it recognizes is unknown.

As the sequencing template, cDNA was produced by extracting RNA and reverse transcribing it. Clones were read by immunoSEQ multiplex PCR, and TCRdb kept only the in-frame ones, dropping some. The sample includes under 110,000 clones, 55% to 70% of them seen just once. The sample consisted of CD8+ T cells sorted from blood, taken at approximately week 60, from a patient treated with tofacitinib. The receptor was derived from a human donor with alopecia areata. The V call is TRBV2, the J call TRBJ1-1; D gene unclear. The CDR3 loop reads CASSDGIRRTYSMNTEAFF. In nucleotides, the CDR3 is TGTGCCAGCAGTGACGGGATCAGACGTACGTATTCCATGAACACTGAAGCTTTCTTT.